The table lists the clone carrying this T cell receptor beta chain with many counts. Its antigen is as yet unknown. This sample was included in a study of blood T cells in healthy people across ages. General study findings and limits: Not knowing donor CMV status may have confounded expanded clonotype changes.

Then a second PCR, running roughly 7 to 11 cycles, was carried out with a sample-barcoded 5' primer and a J-beta primer mix. All cDNA molecules were each tagged by a template-switch adaptor with 12 random nucleotides. Paired-end reads containing CDR3 totaled no fewer than 2.5 million for each sample. TCRdb reprocessed the 5' RACE reads with MiXCR, giving one entry per CDR3 protein. The sample consists of about 640,000 distinct CDR3 sequences, about 30% of them appearing once. Isolated PBMCs totaled at least 6.5 million in each sample. Germline V CDR1 and CDR2: SGHAT, FQDESV (reference sequence). The CDR3 has 14 residues. Trimming shortened V by 5 bases and J by 0 bases, and 10 bases separated the two germline ends.

The sequence came from an elderly woman in good health. The chain has TRBV11-1 and TRBJ2-5, with a weak D call TRBD2 (5 bases). The material sequenced was blood. CDR3 region: CASSPGLNQETQYF. CDR3 nucleotide sequence: TGTGCCAGCAGCCCTGGACTGAACCAAGAGACCCAGTACTTC. The variable domain in full, completed from reference TRBV11-1 and TRBJ2-5, reads EAEVAQSPRYKITEKSQAVAFWCDPISGHATLYWYRQILGQGPELLVQFQDESVVDDSQLPKDRFSAERLKGVDSTLKIQPAELGDSAMYLCASSPGLNQETQYFGPGTRLLVL.